This T cell receptor beta chain was identified during a study of blood T cell repertoires in COVID-19. Original analysis: Reference gene primer amplification in the assay estimated nucleated cell counts. Repertoires were generated with immunoSEQ multiplex PCR, while TCRdb's copy carries only in-frame clones and drops some. V and J calls and clone size are those listed in that table; D and trimming were worked out from the DNA. The profile shows a few hundred thousand clones, nearly 90% of them singletons. Individuals drawn from about 26 US areas were about 18 to 100 years old. The CDR3 spans 13 residues. The V gene lost 8 bases and the J gene lost 4 bases, with 14 bases spanning the gap.

This TCR came from a man under 40 who had been exposed to COVID-19. This chain uses TRBV12-3 or TRBV12-4 with TRBJ1-1; D may be TRBD1 (5 bases). Input material: PBMCs or T cells enriched from blood (not recorded which). In DNA, the CDR3 is TGTGCCAGCGGGGCGGGACCCCCCACTGAAGCTTTCTTT. Its translation is CASGAGPPTEAFF.